Presented here are 32 T cell receptor beta chains from one specimen sequenced in a study of shared clonotypes between healthy human individuals. Only in-frame clones appear in the TCRdb table, and some are missing; sequencing was by immunoSEQ multiplex PCR. The data show some 1,400,000 clones, 95% to 97% seen once. The sequencing sample was made of naive CD4+ T cells sorted from blood. Documented subset: CD45RA+ positively selected. These receptors were obtained from a young man in good health.

The V and J genes are TRBV7-2 and TRBJ2-6; no clear D. Germline V gene lookup returns CDR1 SGHTA and CDR2 FQGNSA. The CDR3 is 13 residues long. Trimming took off 6 bases at V and 4 bases at J, with 7 bases between the two ends. The CDR3 protein is CASRLSGANVLTF. For the CDR3, the DNA is TGTGCCAGCAGGTTGAGCGGGGCCAACGTCCTGACTTTC.

In its sample, this clone was seen once. V usage is TRBV5-1 and J usage is TRBJ2-7; D gene uncertain. The V end lost 4 bases, the J end lost 5 bases, and 13 bases lay between the germline ends. This CDR3 has 13 amino acids. Per the germline V gene, CDR1 is SGHRS and CDR2 is YFSETQ. CDR3 sequence reads: CASSLGFPDEQYF. The CDR3 DNA sequence: TGCGCCAGCAGCCTCGGGTTCCCAGACGAGCAGTACTTC.

The chain joins TRBV11-2 to TRBJ2-7; 11 bases are shared with TRBD1. Germline-derived CDR1 and CDR2 are SGHAT and FQNNGV. CDR3 length equals 13 residues. The V segment lost 8 bases and the J segment 6 bases; nucleotides outside the gene matches: 6. The CDR3 DNA follows: TGTGCCAGCGGGTCGGACAGGGGGCGCGAGCAGTACTTC. It encodes CASGSDRGREQYF.

The V gene is TRBV5-5, the J gene TRBJ1-3; no firm D call. Germline lookup yields CDR1 SGHKS and CDR2 YYEKEE (reference sequence). There are 18 residues in the CDR3. V lost 0 bases to trimming and J lost 0 bases, with 16 bases between them. The CDR3 region has the DNA TGTGCCAGCAGCTTGGTGGGGAGGAGCCCTGACTCTGGAAACACCATATATTTT. Its translation is CASSLVGRSPDSGNTIYF.

In its sample, this clone was seen once. J is TRBJ2-3 and V is TRBV19; D may be TRBD2 (6 bases). This CDR3 has 13 amino acids. Germline CDR1 is LNHDA and CDR2 is SQIVND (reference sequence). V was clipped by 8 bases and J by 0 bases, with 9 bases between them. CDR3 sequence: CASRRDSTDTQYF. The CDR3 DNA sequence: TGTGCCAGTCGGCGGGATAGCACAGATACGCAGTATTTT. The whole variable domain, remainder taken from reference TRBV19 and TRBJ2-3, is DGGITQSPKYLFRKEGQNVTLSCEQNLNHDAMYWYRQDPGQGLRLIYYSQIVNDFQKGDIAEGYSVSREKKESFPLTVTSAQKNPTAFYLCASRRDSTDTQYFGPGTRLTVL.

This clone was found once. CDR3 loop: CASSFGVRRGGMFNQPQHF. Here the CDR3 DNA reads TGTGCCAGCAGTTTTGGTGTTCGTAGGGGCGGCATGTTCAATCAGCCCCAGCATTTT. The gene calls are TRBV28 and TRBJ1-5; the D gene is possibly TRBD1 (5 bases). Deletions cut 3 bases from V and 3 bases from J, with 24 bases between. This CDR3 region has 19 residues. CDR1 and CDR2 (germline): MDHEN, SYDVKM.

This chain uses TRBV28 with TRBJ2-7, with 11 bases that match TRBD2. The CDR3 runs to 16 residues. V gave up 2 bases and J gave up 4 bases; unmatched junction bases: 7. Germline V gene sequence: CDR1 MDHEN, CDR2 SYDVKM. CDR3 protein: CASSLRLAGGVYEQYF. The CDR3, as DNA: TGTGCCAGCAGTTTACGGCTAGCGGGAGGTGTTTACGAGCAGTACTTC.

This rearrangement joins TRBV5-5 to TRBJ2-7, with 8 bases matching TRBD1. Germline V gene lookup returns CDR1 SGHKS and CDR2 YYEKEE (reference sequence). V lost 4 bases, J lost 4 bases, and 16 bases stayed unmatched. The CDR3 runs to 17 residues. CDR3: CASSRLLGSGQAYEQYF. The CDR3 DNA reads TGTGCCAGCAGCCGGCTCCTGGGGTCGGGACAGGCGTACGAGCAGTACTTC.

This chain links TRBV5-1 with TRBJ2-7; the match to TRBD2 covers 10 bases. V lost 4 bases, J lost 0 bases, and 4 bases stayed unmatched. This CDR3 is 15 amino acids long. CDR1 and CDR2 (germline): SGHRS, YFSETQ. The CDR3 DNA sequence: TGCGCCAGCAGCATTAGCGGGGGGAGCTCCTACGAGCAGTACTTC. It is translated as CASSISGGSSYEQYF.

The chain employs TRBV18 and TRBJ2-7; 10 positions agree with TRBD2. CDR3 size: 14 residues. The V gene's germline CDR1 is KGHSH and CDR2 LQKENI. The V segment lost 5 bases and the J segment 7 bases; nucleotides outside the gene matches: 8. The CDR3 loop reads CASSTKREGLEQYF. The CDR3 DNA reads TGTGCCAGCTCAACCAAGCGGGAGGGCCTGGAGCAGTACTTC.

The rearrangement links TRBV2 to TRBJ1-4; D is perhaps TRBD1 (6 bases). Germline CDR1 is SNHLY and CDR2 is FYNNEI. This CDR3 is built from 13 residues. V lost 9 bases, J lost 7 bases, and 15 bases lay in between. The CDR3: CARGTQMGEKLFF. The CDR3 bases are TGTGCCAGAGGGACACAGATGGGTGAAAAACTGTTTTTT.

The V and J genes are TRBV6-6 and TRBJ2-3; D remains ambiguous. The CDR3 loop spans 13 amino acids. Germline V gives CDR1 MNHNY, CDR2 SVGAGI (reference sequence). The ends were cut back, 5 bases at V and 4 bases at J, with 10 bases in the middle. CDR3 sequence (DNA): TGTGCCAGCAGTACCAGGACCGCAGATACGCAGTATTTT. This gives the protein CASSTRTADTQYF.

This clone was seen a handful of times. The sample holds other DNA sequences that translate to the same CDR3. V gene TRBV5-8 combines with J gene TRBJ1-5; D remains ambiguous. V dropped 0 bases and J dropped 1 base, with 5 bases sitting between them. This CDR3 spans 14 amino acids. CDR1 SGHTS and CDR2 YDEGEE come from the germline V gene. Here the CDR3 reads CASSLGPSNQPQHF. CDR3 sequence (DNA): TGTGCCAGCAGCTTGGGGCCGAGCAATCAGCCCCAGCATTTT. The full variable domain, completed using reference TRBV5-8 and TRBJ1-5, is EAGVTQSPTHLIKTRGQQATLRCSPISGHTSVYWYQQALGLGLQFLLWYDEGEERNRGNFPPRFSGRQFPNYSSELNVNALELEDSALYLCASSLGPSNQPQHFGDGTRLSIL.

This sequence joins TRBV29-1 and TRBJ2-7; the D gene is possibly TRBD1 (6 bases). Trimming left V 4 bases short and J 1 base short, with 8 bases between. The germline CDR1 and CDR2 sequences are SQVTM and ANQGSEA. CDR3 length: 12 amino acids. The CDR3 spells CSVGDISYEQYF. CDR3 nucleotide sequence: TGCAGCGTTGGGGACATATCCTACGAGCAGTACTTC.

The chain combines TRBV5-1 with TRBJ2-1, with 7 bases identical to TRBD1. The V gene end was trimmed by 4 bases and the J gene end by 2 bases; junction bases not matched to a gene: 6. The germline CDR1 and CDR2 sequences are SGHRS and YFSETQ. There are 15 residues in the CDR3. The CDR3, as DNA: TGCGCCAGCAGCCCTCAGACAGGGCCCTACAATGAGCAGTTCTTC. Protein sequence: CASSPQTGPYNEQFF.

The V gene is TRBV5-4, the J gene TRBJ2-1; 7 positions agree with TRBD1. The CDR3 is 15 residues long. Germline CDR1 and CDR2: SGHNT and YYREEE (reference sequence). Trimming took 0 bases from V and 6 from J; bases not matched to a gene: 6. The CDR3 coding sequence is TGTGCCAGCAGCTTGGCCCAGGGGGTTAGCAATGAGCAGTTCTTC. Its protein product is CASSLAQGVSNEQFF.

The chain links TRBV7-2 to TRBJ2-7, with 7 bases lining up with TRBD2. CDR1 is SGHTA and CDR2 is FQGNSA in the germline V gene. J gave up 6 bases and V 3 bases, and 8 bases lay outside the gene matches. This CDR3 comprises 14 residues. Written as DNA, the CDR3 is TGTGCCAGCAGCTTCGGGGGAGGGCCGGGCGAGCAGTACTTC. It codes for CASSFGGGPGEQYF.

The CDR3 DNA reads TGCGCCAGCAGCTTGGAGCAGCTCTCTGGAAACACCATATATTTT. This sequence encodes CASSLEQLSGNTIYF. V and J are TRBV5-1 and TRBJ1-3; D ambiguous. V was cut by 0 bases and J by 0 bases, with 7 bases left in between. From germline, CDR1 is SGHRS and CDR2 YFSETQ. This CDR3 region has 15 residues.

The chain recombines TRBV6-4 with TRBJ2-2; TRBD2 aligns across 10 bases. This CDR3 is 14 amino acids long. Germline loops: CDR1 MRHNA, CDR2 SNTAGT. Trimming removed 6 bases from V and 5 bases from J; junction bases left unmatched: 3. This CDR3 reads CASRIAGGTGELFF. The DNA for the CDR3 is TGTGCCAGCAGAATAGCGGGAGGAACCGGGGAGCTGTTTTTT.

V is TRBV29-1 and J is TRBJ2-6; D gene unclear. The V and J ends lost 4 bases and 0 bases respectively, with 7 bases between them. The CDR3 consists of 14 residues. The germline CDR1 and CDR2 sequences are SQVTM and ANQGSEA. CDR3 sequence: CSVGSRSGANVLTF. CDR3 in DNA: TGCAGCGTTGGTTCCCGCTCTGGGGCCAACGTCCTGACTTTC. Filled out from reference TRBV29-1 and TRBJ2-6, the complete variable domain reads SAVISQKPSRDICQRGTSLTIQCQVDSQVTMMFWYRQQPGQSLTLIATANQGSEATYESGFVIDKFPISRPNLTFSTLTVSNMSPEDSSIYLCSVGSRSGANVLTFGAGSRLTVL.

The rearrangement uses TRBV25-1 and TRBJ1-1; D is possibly TRBD1 (6 bases). The V end was cut by 10 bases, the J end by 1 base, with 10 bases between. This CDR3 contains 12 residues. The germline V gene has CDR1 MGHDK and CDR2 SYGVNS. CDR3: CATGQQNTEAFF. In DNA form, the CDR3 reads TGTGCCACCGGACAGCAGAACACTGAAGCTTTCTTT.

V is TRBV30 and J is TRBJ2-1, with D perhaps matching TRBD1 or TRBD2 (6 bases each). Germline CDR1 is GTSNPN and CDR2 is SVGIG (reference sequence). Trimming took 5 bases from V and 2 from J, leaving 13 bases between them. The CDR3 loop spans 14 amino acids. The CDR3 nucleotides read TGTGCCTGGTGTACGGGGGCCACCTACAATGAGCAGTTCTTC. This translates into CAWCTGATYNEQFF.

The chain joins TRBV5-1 to TRBJ2-3, with D perhaps given as TRBD1 or TRBD2 (5 bases each). Germline V gene lookup returns CDR1 SGHRS and CDR2 YFSETQ. The CDR3 has 15 residues. V dropped 3 bases and J dropped 2 bases, with 13 bases sitting between them. The CDR3 nucleotides are TGCGCCAGCAGCTCCGAGGGGCCTCCCACAGATACGCAGTATTTT. This sequence encodes CASSSEGPPTDTQYF.

The chain uses TRBV5-1 and TRBJ1-3; D is unclear. CDR3 length equals 13 residues. CDR1 is SGHRS, CDR2 YFSETQ, per germline. V was clipped by 2 bases and J by 2 bases, with 5 bases between them. The CDR3 region is CASSFGAGNTIYF. The CDR3 nucleotides are TGCGCCAGCAGCTTTGGGGCTGGAAACACCATATATTTT.

This chain links TRBV20-1 with TRBJ2-3; no firm D call. Between the trimmed V and J ends, which lost 6 bases and 2 bases, there was a span of 6 bases. The CDR3 runs 11 residues. Germline assignment: CDR1 DFQATT and CDR2 SNEGSKA (reference sequence). The CDR3: CSAYDTDTQYF. Here the CDR3 DNA reads TGCAGTGCGTACGACACAGATACGCAGTATTTT.

The CDR3 bases are TGTGCCAGCAGTCGAGGGGGGAGGAACACTGAAGCTTTCTTT. It is translated as CASSRGGRNTEAFF. The chain recombines TRBV7-3 with TRBJ1-1; a possible D gene is TRBD1 (6 bases). This CDR3 comprises 14 residues. CDR1 is SGHTA, CDR2 FQGTGA, per germline. Trimming took 6 bases from V and 1 from J, leaving 12 bases between them.

The chain is built from TRBV7-9 and TRBJ1-5; the match to TRBD1 covers 11 bases. CDR1 and CDR2 from the germline V gene are SEHNR and FQNEAQ (reference sequence). V was pared by 6 bases and J by 7 bases, with 8 bases of the junction left unmatched. This CDR3 contains 15 residues. CDR3 coding DNA: TGTGCCAGCAGTTTGGACAGGGGGCTAGGGCAGCCCCAGCATTTT. Translating it yields CASSLDRGLGQPQHF.

The V call is TRBV7-2, the J call TRBJ2-3; a possible D gene is TRBD2 (6 bases). There are 16 residues in the CDR3. Germline CDR1 reads SGHTA; CDR2 reads FQGNSA. V was pared by 4 bases and J by 1 base, with 15 bases between. The CDR3 region is CASSSARIAGTDTQYF. For the CDR3, the DNA is TGTGCCAGCAGCTCCGCCCGAATAGCGGGCACAGATACGCAGTATTTT.

The rearrangement links TRBV18 to TRBJ2-5; a weak D match, TRBD1 (6 bases). CDR3 size: 14 residues. Germline V gene sequence: CDR1 KGHSH, CDR2 LQKENI. Trimming took off 6 bases at V and 0 bases at J, with 11 bases between the two ends. The chain's CDR3 is CASSADSYQETQYF. The CDR3, as DNA: TGTGCCAGCTCGGCGGACAGTTACCAAGAGACCCAGTACTTC.

The genes are TRBV5-8 and TRBJ1-5; D unclear. This CDR3 is 17 amino acids long. Looked up from germline, CDR1 is SGHTS and CDR2 is YDEGEE. V was shortened by 0 bases and J by 0 bases, with 13 bases between the two germline ends. CDR3: CASSLASTAHSNQPQHF. Here the CDR3 DNA reads TGTGCCAGCAGCTTGGCGTCTACGGCCCATAGCAATCAGCCCCAGCATTTT.

With regard to this clone: This sample includes further DNA sequences coding for the same CDR3. The rearrangement uses TRBV18 and TRBJ1-5, with 10 bases that match TRBD1. Germline CDR1 and CDR2: KGHSH and LQKENI. The CDR3 is made up of 15 amino acids. Trimming removed 4 bases from V and 2 bases from J; junction bases left unmatched: 2. The chain's CDR3 is CASSLGTGGNQPQHF. Written as DNA, the CDR3 is TGTGCCAGCTCACTTGGGACAGGGGGCAATCAGCCCCAGCATTTT.

The chain uses TRBV9 and TRBJ1-1; 12 bases map to TRBD1. Looked up from germline, CDR1 is SGDLS and CDR2 is YYNGEE. The CDR3 length is 18 residues. The V gene end was trimmed by 0 bases and the J gene end by 5 bases; junction bases not matched to a gene: 11. The CDR3 DNA sequence: TGTGCCAGCAGCGTAGGCCGGGACAGGGGGCGTAGAGGTACTGAAGCTTTCTTT. Amino acid sequence: CASSVGRDRGRRGTEAFF.